This TCR beta chain was obtained from a study of blood T cell repertoires in COVID-19. About the research overall: Material from acute and convalescent COVID-19 was sourced from the United States, Italy and Spain. T cells, B-cell-depleted T cells, or PBMCs provided the cDNA or gDNA that served as material.

Original analysis: The assay estimated nucleated cells by amplifying reference gene primers. Profiling relied on immunoSEQ multiplex PCR, and the TCRdb table lists in-frame clones only, not all of them. That table is the source of V, J and clone size, and D and trimming were worked out from the DNA. The sample contains about 330,000 clones, approximately 90% of which appear only once. The CDR3 sequence is 15 residues long. With 0 bases removed from V and 5 bases from J, the gap between germline ends came to 12 bases. The germline V gene has CDR1 SGHRS and CDR2 YFSETQ. Sequenced sample: peripheral blood. This sequence originates from a woman between 50 and 59 years old with active or convalescent COVID-19. V and J are TRBV5-1 and TRBJ2-1; TRBD2 is a possible D gene (6 bases). CDR3 in amino acids: CASSLEAGRNNEQFF. The DNA for the CDR3 is TGCGCCAGCAGCTTGGAGGCGGGGCGGAACAATGAGCAGTTCTTC.